A single sample gave rise to the 16 T cell receptor beta chains below, sequenced in a study of T-cell memory formation after mild COVID-19. TCRdb fed the 5' RACE reads into MiXCR, producing one record per CDR3 protein. The data contain roughly 340,000 distinct CDR3 sequences, more than 20% of them singletons. Sequenced material: PBMCs or a T cell subset sorted from them (not recorded which). These receptor sequences come from a man in his late teens or twenties who had mild COVID-19 (a few samples of this study predate the infection). Cell type and time point are not known.

The chain is built from TRBV11-2 and TRBJ2-1; perhaps TRBD2 as D (5 bases). The V end lost 2 bases, the J end lost 3 bases, and 17 bases lay between the germline ends. This CDR3 is 17 amino acids long. Germline V gives CDR1 SGHAT, CDR2 FQNNGV. The CDR3 sequence is CASSLTLSSILYNEQFF. CDR3 DNA: TGTGCCAGCAGCTTAACGCTTTCTAGCATCCTCTACAATGAGCAGTTCTTC. Filled out from reference TRBV11-2 and TRBJ2-1, the complete variable domain reads EAGVAQSPRYKIIEKRQSVAFWCNPISGHATLYWYQQILGQGPKLLIQFQNNGVVDDSQLPKDRFSAERLKGVDSTLKIQPAKLEDSAVYLCASSLTLSSILYNEQFFGPGTRLTVL.

This clonotype has only a few counts. The chain recombines TRBV20-1 with TRBJ1-5, with a tentative D call TRBD1 (5 bases). The CDR3 extends over 14 amino acids. CDR1 and CDR2 from the germline V gene are DFQATT and SNEGSKA (reference sequence). V lost 2 bases and J lost 2, with 10 bases in between. The CDR3, as DNA: TGCAGTGCTAGACAGGGCTTCGGCAATCAGCCCCAGCATTTT. Translating gives CSARQGFGNQPQHF.

This clonotype was picked up a small number of times. This rearrangement joins TRBV15 to TRBJ2-7; possibly TRBD2 for D (6 bases). Germline values: CDR1 LNHNV, CDR2 YYDKDF (reference sequence). This CDR3 has 15 residues. V was shortened by 5 bases and J by 2 bases, with 16 bases between the two germline ends. The CDR3 coding sequence is TGTGCCACCAGCCCCTCCCGCCCGGGGGCCTACGAGCAGTACTTC. This gives the protein CATSPSRPGAYEQYF. The full variable domain, its missing parts supplied by reference TRBV15 and TRBJ2-7, is DAMVIQNPRYQVTQFGKPVTLSCSQTLNHNVMYWYQQKSSQAPKLLFHYYDKDFNNEADTPDNFQSRRPNTSFCFLDIRSPGLGDTAMYLCATSPSRPGAYEQYFGPGTRLTVT.

This clonotype has more than one count but fewer than ten. The rearrangement joins TRBV7-3 to TRBJ2-5; D is uncertain. This CDR3 comprises 16 residues. The germline V and J ends were trimmed by 1 base and 0 bases, with 12 bases remaining between them. Germline V lookup: CDR1 SGHTA, CDR2 FQGTGA. The CDR3 region is CASSLNGNIYQETQYF. CDR3 sequence (DNA): TGTGCCAGCAGCTTAAATGGTAACATTTACCAAGAGACCCAGTACTTC.

This clonotype was counted a few times. The genes are TRBV7-3 and TRBJ2-2; possibly TRBD1 for D (6 bases). The CDR3 is 15 amino acids. CDR1 is SGHTA and CDR2 is FQGTGA in the germline V gene. Deletions cut 2 bases from V and 5 bases from J, with 12 bases between. This CDR3 reads CASSLQGQATGELFF. The DNA for the CDR3 is TGTGCCAGCAGCTTACAGGGGCAGGCTACCGGGGAGCTGTTTTTT.

The V call is TRBV5-1, the J call TRBJ2-3; D uncertain. V was cut by 4 bases and J by 8 bases, with 11 bases left in between. CDR3 size: 12 residues. From germline, CDR1 is SGHRS and CDR2 YFSETQ. The CDR3 region has the DNA TGCGCCAGCAGCCCCGAATCCGGTACGCAGTATTTT. Translation: CASSPESGTQYF.

The CDR3 region is CASSWGSREAFF. CDR3 sequence (DNA): TGTGCCAGCAGCTGGGGGAGCCGTGAAGCTTTCTTT. The chain couples TRBV5-4 to TRBJ1-1, with a tentative D call TRBD1 (5 bases). Germline V gene lookup returns CDR1 SGHNT and CDR2 YYREEE (reference sequence). The CDR3 runs 12 residues. Deletions cut 3 bases from V and 7 bases from J, with 10 bases between.

Concerning this clonotype: A read error is likely, as this CDR3 ends without the conserved phenylalanine or tryptophan. It is unclear where the CDR3 begins or ends on the DNA, so no DNA is shown, and the CDR3 is as TCRdb lists it. V gene TRBV6-2 or TRBV6-3 combines with J gene TRBJ2-1; TRBD1, as called in the table, went unchecked against the DNA. The germline gives CDR1 MNHEY, CDR2 SVGEGT. The CDR3 has 13 residues if both end residues are counted. The CDR3 region is CASSVLGSSPHEI.

This chain joins TRBV9 and TRBJ2-1, with 9 bases identical to TRBD1. The ends lost 3 bases at V and 9 bases at J; junction bases unmatched: 1. CDR3 length equals 12 residues. The germline V gene has CDR1 SGDLS and CDR2 YYNGEE. The CDR3 sequence is CASSAGQGEQFF. CDR3 nucleotide sequence: TGTGCCAGCAGCGCGGGACAGGGTGAGCAGTTCTTC.

On this clonotype itself: A junction end diverges from the germline sequence, so it may reflect a read error. The rearrangement links TRBV29-1 to TRBJ2-5; 8 positions match TRBD2. The CDR3 runs 16 residues. The germline V gene has CDR1 SQVTM and CDR2 ANQGSEA. The CDR3 protein is CSVARTSWGPEETEYF. The CDR3 DNA reads as TGCAGCGTTGCCCGGACTAGCTGGGGCCCGGAAGAGACCGAGTACTTC. Supplemented by reference TRBV29-1 and TRBJ2-5, the full variable domain reads SAVISQKPSRDICQRGTSLTIQCQVDSQVTMMFWYRQQPGQSLTLIATANQGSEATYESGFVIDKFPISRPNLTFSTLTVSNMSPEDSSIYLCSVARTSWGPEETEYFGPGTRLLVL.

As for this clonotype: An end of the junction does not agree with germline; a read error may underlie this. V gene TRBV7-9 combines with J gene TRBJ2-5; 7 nucleotides line up with TRBD1. Germline V CDR1 and CDR2: SEHNR, FQNEAQ (reference sequence). CDR3 length: 16 residues. CDR3 coding DNA: TGTGCCAGCAGCTTATTTCACGACAGGGACCAGGAGACCCAGTACTTC. It is translated as CASSLFHDRDQETQYF.

CDR3 nucleotide sequence: TGTGCCAGCAGCGGAGACAGGGTCGCGTACATTCAGTACTTC. Its protein is CASSGDRVAYIQYF. The rearrangement links TRBV7-9 to TRBJ2-4; 7 positions agree with TRBD1. Germline CDR1 SEHNR, CDR2 FQNEAQ (reference sequence). The CDR3 contains 14 residues. With V trimmed by 5 bases and J by 8 bases, 9 bases remained unmatched.

This clonotype has only a few counts. This chain uses TRBV9 with TRBJ1-5; D gene ambiguous. This CDR3 is built from 14 residues. Germline V gives CDR1 SGDLS, CDR2 YYNGEE. V was pared by 3 bases and J by 0 bases, with 7 bases between. In DNA, the CDR3 is TGTGCCAGCAGCGGTCTACCTAGCAATCAGCCCCAGCATTTT. This encodes CASSGLPSNQPQHF.

The gene calls are TRBV5-1 and TRBJ2-1, with a tentative D call TRBD2 (7 bases). V was pared by 4 bases and J by 8 bases, with 16 bases between. The CDR3 extends over 14 amino acids. Germline values: CDR1 SGHRS, CDR2 YFSETQ. DNA for the CDR3: TGCGCCAGCAGCGCCGCGGCGGGGGCGGATGAGCAGTTCTTC. Translation: CASSAAAGADEQFF.

The rearrangement joins TRBV30 to TRBJ2-1, with 11 bases lining up with TRBD2. In germline, CDR1 is GTSNPN, CDR2 SVGIG (reference sequence). With V trimmed by 5 bases and J by 8 bases, 5 bases remained unmatched. CDR3 length equals 13 residues. CDR3 protein: CAWSSGGYDEQFF. In DNA, the CDR3 is TGTGCCTGGTCTAGCGGGGGGTATGATGAGCAGTTCTTC.

This sequence joins TRBV28 and TRBJ1-2; D call uncertain. Germline CDR1 is MDHEN and CDR2 is SYDVKM. Trimming cost V 2 bases and J 4 bases, with 8 bases left between them. This CDR3 contains 13 residues. The DNA for the CDR3 is TGTGCCAGCAGTTTAGGCCGAGCCTATGGCTACACCTTC. Translated: CASSLGRAYGYTF.